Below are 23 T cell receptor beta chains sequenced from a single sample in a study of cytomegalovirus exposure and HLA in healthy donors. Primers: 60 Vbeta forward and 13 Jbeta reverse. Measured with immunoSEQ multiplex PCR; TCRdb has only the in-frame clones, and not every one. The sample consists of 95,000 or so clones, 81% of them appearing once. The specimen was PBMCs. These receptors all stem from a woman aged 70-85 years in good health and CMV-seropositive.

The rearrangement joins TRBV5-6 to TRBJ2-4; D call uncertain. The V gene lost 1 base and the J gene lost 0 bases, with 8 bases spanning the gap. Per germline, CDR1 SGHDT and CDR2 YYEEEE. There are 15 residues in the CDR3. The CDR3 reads CASSLLGVAKNIQYF. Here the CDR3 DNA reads TGTGCCAGCAGCTTGCTCGGTGTAGCCAAAAACATTCAGTACTTC.

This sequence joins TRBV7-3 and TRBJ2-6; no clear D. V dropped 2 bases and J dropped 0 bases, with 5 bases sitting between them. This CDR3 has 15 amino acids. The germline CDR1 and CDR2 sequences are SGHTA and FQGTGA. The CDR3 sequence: CASSLLSSGANVLTF. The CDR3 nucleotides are TGTGCCAGCAGCTTATTGAGCTCTGGGGCCAACGTCCTGACTTTC.

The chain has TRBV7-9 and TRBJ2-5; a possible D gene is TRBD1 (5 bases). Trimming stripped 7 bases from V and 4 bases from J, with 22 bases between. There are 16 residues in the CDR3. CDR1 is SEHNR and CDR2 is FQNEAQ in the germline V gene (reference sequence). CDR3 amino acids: CASNGKGMGLRETQYF. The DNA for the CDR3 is TGTGCCAGCAACGGAAAGGGGATGGGCCTGCGAGAGACCCAGTACTTC.

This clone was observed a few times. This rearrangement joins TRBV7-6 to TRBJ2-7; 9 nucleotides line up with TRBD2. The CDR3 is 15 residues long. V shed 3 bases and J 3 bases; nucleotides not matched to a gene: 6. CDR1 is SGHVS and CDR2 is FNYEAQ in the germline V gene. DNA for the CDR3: TGTGCCAGCAGCTTCGATGCTAGCGGGAACTACGAGCAGTACTTC. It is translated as CASSFDASGNYEQYF.

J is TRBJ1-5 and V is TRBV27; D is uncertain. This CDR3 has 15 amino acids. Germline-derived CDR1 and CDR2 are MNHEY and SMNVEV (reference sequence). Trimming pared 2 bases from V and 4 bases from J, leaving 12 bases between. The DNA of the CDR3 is TGTGCCAGCAGTTTAACGGGATCTTGGAATCAGCCCCAGCATTTT. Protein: CASSLTGSWNQPQHF.

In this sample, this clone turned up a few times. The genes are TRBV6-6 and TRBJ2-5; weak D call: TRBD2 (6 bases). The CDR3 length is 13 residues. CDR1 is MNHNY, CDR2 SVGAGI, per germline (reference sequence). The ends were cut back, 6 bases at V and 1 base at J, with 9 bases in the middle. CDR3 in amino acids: CASSGLLQETQYF. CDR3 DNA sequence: TGTGCCAGCAGCGGACTACTCCAAGAGACCCAGTACTTC.

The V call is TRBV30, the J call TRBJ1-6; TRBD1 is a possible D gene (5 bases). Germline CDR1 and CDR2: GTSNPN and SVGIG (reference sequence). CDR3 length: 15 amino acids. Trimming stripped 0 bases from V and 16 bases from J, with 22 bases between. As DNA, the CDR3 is TGTGCCTGGAGTGTACAGGTTTCGGAACCCCGACTTCTCCACTTT. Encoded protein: CAWSVQVSEPRLLHF. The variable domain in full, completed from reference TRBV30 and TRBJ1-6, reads SQTIHQWPATLVQPVGSPLSLECTVEGTSNPNLYWYRQAAGRGLQLLFYSVGIGQISSEVPQNLSASRPQDRQFILSSKKLLLSDSGFYLCAWSVQVSEPRLLHFGNGTRLTVT.

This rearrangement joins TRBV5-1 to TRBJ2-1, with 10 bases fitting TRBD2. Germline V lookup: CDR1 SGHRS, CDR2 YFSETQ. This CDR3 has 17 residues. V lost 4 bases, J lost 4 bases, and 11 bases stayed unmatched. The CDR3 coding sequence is TGCGCCAGCAGCCCCCGCCTTACTAGCGGGAATTACAATGAGCAGTTCTTC. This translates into CASSPRLTSGNYNEQFF. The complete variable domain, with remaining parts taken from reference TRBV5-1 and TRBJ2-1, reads KAGVTQTPRYLIKTRGQQVTLSCSPISGHRSVSWYQQTPGQGLQFLFEYFSETQRNKGNFPGRFSGRQFSNSRSEMNVSTLELGDSALYLCASSPRLTSGNYNEQFFGPGTRLTVL.

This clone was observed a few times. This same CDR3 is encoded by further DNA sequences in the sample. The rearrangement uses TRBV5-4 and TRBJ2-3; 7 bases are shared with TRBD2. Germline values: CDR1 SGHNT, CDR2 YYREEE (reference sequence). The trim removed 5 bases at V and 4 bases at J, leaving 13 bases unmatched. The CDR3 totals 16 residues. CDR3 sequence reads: CASRPTGSGKADTQYF. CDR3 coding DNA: TGTGCCAGCAGACCGACGGGGAGCGGGAAGGCAGATACGCAGTATTTT.

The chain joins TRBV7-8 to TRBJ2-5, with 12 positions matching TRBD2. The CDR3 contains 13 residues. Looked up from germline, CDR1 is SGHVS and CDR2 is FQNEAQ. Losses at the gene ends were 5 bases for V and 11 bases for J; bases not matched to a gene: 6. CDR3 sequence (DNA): TGTGCCAGCAGCCCCCGGACTAGCGGGGAGCAGTACTTC. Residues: CASSPRTSGEQYF. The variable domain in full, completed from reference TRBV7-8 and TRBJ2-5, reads GAGVSQSPRYKVAKRGQDVALRCDPISGHVSLFWYQQALGQGPEFLTYFQNEAQLDKSGLPSDRFFAERPEGSVSTLKIQRTQQEDSAVYLCASSPRTSGEQYFGPGTRLLVL.

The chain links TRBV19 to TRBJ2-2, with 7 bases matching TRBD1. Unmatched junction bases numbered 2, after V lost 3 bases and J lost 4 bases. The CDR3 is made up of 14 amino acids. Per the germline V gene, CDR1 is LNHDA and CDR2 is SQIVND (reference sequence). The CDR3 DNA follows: TGTGCCAGTAGTATCCCAGGGGGCACCGGGGAGCTGTTTTTT. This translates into CASSIPGGTGELFF.

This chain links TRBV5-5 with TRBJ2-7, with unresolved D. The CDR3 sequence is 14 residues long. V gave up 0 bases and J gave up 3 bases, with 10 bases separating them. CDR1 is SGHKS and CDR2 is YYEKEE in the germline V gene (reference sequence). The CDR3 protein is CASSLVAVSYEQYF. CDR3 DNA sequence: TGTGCCAGCAGCTTGGTGGCAGTAAGCTACGAGCAGTACTTC.

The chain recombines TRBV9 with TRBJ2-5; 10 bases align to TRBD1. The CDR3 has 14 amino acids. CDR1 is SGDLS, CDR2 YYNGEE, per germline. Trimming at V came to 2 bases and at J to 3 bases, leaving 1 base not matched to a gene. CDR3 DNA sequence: TGTGCCAGCAGCGTGACAGGGGGCGAAGAGACCCAGTACTTC. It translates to CASSVTGGEETQYF.

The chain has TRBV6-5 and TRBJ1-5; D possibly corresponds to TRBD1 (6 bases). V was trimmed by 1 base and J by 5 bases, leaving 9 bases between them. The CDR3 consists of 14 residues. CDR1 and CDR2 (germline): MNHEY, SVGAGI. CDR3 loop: CASSYLGGHQPQHF. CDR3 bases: TGTGCCAGCAGTTACTTGGGGGGGCATCAGCCCCAGCATTTT.

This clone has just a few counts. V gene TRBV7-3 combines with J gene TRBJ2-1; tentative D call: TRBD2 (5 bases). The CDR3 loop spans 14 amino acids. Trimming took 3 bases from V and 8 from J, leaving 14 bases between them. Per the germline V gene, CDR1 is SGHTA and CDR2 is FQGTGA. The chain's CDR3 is CASSLSRVSDEQFF. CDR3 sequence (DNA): TGTGCCAGCAGCTTGTCCCGGGTTAGCGATGAGCAGTTCTTC.

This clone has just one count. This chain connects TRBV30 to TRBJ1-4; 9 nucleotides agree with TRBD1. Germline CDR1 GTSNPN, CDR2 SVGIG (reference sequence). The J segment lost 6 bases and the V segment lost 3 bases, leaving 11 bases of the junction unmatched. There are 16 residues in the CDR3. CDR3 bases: TGTGCCTGGAGACCCAAGGGGACAGGGTTTTATGAAAAACTGTTTTTT. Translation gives CAWRPKGTGFYEKLFF.

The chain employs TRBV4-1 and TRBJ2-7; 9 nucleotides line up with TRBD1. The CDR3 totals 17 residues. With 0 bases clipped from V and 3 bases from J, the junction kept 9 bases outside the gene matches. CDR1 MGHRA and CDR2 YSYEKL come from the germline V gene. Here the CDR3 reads CASSQEYRDREGYEQYF. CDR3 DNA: TGCGCCAGCAGCCAAGAATATAGGGACAGGGAAGGCTACGAGCAGTACTTC.

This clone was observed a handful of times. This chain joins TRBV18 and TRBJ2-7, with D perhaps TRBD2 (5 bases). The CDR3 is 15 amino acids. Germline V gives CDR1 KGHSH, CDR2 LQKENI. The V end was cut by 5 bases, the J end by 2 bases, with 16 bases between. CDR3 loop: CASSAQAGQAYEQYF. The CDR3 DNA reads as TGTGCCAGCTCAGCCCAGGCGGGTCAGGCCTACGAGCAGTACTTC. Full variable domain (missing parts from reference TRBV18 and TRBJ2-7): NAGVMQNPRHLVRRRGQEARLRCSPMKGHSHVYWYRQLPEEGLKFMVYLQKENIIDESGMPKERFSAEFPKEGPSILRIQQVVRGDSAAYFCASSAQAGQAYEQYFGPGTRLTVT.

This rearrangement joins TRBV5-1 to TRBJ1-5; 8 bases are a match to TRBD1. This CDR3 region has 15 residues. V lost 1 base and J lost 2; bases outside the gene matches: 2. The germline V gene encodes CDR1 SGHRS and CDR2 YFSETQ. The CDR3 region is CASSLQGQGNQPQHF. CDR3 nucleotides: TGCGCCAGCAGCTTGCAGGGACAGGGCAATCAGCCCCAGCATTTT.

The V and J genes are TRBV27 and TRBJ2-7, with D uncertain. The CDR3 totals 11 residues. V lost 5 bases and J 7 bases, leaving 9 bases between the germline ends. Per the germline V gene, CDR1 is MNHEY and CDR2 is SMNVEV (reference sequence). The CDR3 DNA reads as TGTGCCAGCAGTAGTTCCGGTGAGCAGTACTTC. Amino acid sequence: CASSSSGEQYF.

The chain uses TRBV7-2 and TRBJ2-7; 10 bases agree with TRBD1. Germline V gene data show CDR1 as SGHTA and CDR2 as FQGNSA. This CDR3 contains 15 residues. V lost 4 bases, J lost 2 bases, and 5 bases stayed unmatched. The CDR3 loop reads CASSSDRGLTYEQYF. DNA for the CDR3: TGTGCCAGCAGCTCAGACAGGGGGCTCACCTACGAGCAGTACTTC.

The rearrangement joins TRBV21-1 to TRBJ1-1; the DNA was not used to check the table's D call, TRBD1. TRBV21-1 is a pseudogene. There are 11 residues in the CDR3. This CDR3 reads CAIRRGTEAFF. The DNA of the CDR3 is TGTGCCATCAGAAGGGGGACTGAAGCTTTCTTT.

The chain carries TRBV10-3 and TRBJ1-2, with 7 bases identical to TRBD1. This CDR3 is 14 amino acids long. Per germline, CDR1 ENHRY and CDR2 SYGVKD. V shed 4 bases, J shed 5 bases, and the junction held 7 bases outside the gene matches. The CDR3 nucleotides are TGTGCCATCAGTGGAAGGGGGCAAAAGTATGGCTACACCTTC. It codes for CAISGRGQKYGYTF.